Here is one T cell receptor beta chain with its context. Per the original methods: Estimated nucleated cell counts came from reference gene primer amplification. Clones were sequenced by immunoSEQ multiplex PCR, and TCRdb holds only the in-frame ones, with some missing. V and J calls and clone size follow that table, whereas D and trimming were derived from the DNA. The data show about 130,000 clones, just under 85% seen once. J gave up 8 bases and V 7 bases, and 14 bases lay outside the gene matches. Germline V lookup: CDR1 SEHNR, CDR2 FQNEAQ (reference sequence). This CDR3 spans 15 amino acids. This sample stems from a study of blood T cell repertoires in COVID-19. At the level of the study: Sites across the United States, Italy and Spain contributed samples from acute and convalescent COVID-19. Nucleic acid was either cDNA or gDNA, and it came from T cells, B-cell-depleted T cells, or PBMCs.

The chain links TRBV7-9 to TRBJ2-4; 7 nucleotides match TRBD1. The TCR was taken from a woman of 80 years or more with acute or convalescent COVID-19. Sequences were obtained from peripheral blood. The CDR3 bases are TGTGCCAGCACCAAGGGGGCGGCAGGGCGCGACATTCAGTACTTC. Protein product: CASTKGAAGRDIQYF.